These T cell receptor beta chains were read from a single sample in a study of radiation and T cells in renal cell carcinoma. Measured with immunoSEQ multiplex PCR; TCRdb has only the in-frame clones, and not every one. Of around 86,000 clones listed, approximately 86% are singletons. Material: blood, obtained from a patient whose treatment included radiotherapy and nephrectomy. The receptors originated from a woman between 50 and 59 years old with renal cell carcinoma. Each CDR3 is given with its conserved first and last residue. Each record gives: D gene, J gene, clone size, V gene, CDR3 DNA, CDR3 protein. A D gene is named only where the DNA matches it firmly. Only part of the rows carry a size: once, few, many, or a class if the clone is expanded.

d_gene: -
j_gene: TRBJ2-1
abundance: -
v_gene: TRBV7-2
CDR3nt: TGTGCCAGCAGCTCGGGCGGGGGCTATGAGCAGTTCTTC
CDR3aa: CASSSGGGYEQFF

d_gene: -
j_gene: TRBJ2-1
abundance: -
v_gene: TRBV27
CDR3nt: TGTGCCAGCAGTAGAGTAATCTCTAGACACATCTACAATGAGCAGTTCTTC
CDR3aa: CASSRVISRHIYNEQFF

d_gene: TRBD1
j_gene: TRBJ1-5
abundance: -
v_gene: TRBV19
CDR3nt: TGTGCCAGTAGTCCAGACAGGGCGAGCAATCAGCCCCAGCATTTT
CDR3aa: CASSPDRASNQPQHF

d_gene: TRBD1
j_gene: TRBJ1-4
abundance: -
v_gene: TRBV18
CDR3nt: TGTGCCAGCTCACCGGGGACAGACCCTGAAAAACTGTTTTTT
CDR3aa: CASSPGTDPEKLFF

d_gene: TRBD2
j_gene: TRBJ2-5
abundance: -
v_gene: TRBV7-6
CDR3nt: TGTGCCAGCAGCTTCAGGGGACTAGCGGGAGCGGAGACCCAGTACTTC
CDR3aa: CASSFRGLAGAETQYF

d_gene: TRBD1
j_gene: TRBJ1-3
abundance: -
v_gene: TRBV7-2
CDR3nt: TGTGCCAGCAGCCATCCGGCTGGGACAGGGTTTGAGAACACCATATATTTT
CDR3aa: CASSHPAGTGFENTIYF

d_gene: -
j_gene: TRBJ2-7
abundance: -
v_gene: TRBV4-3
CDR3nt: TGCGCCAGCAGCCAGGGTGGGACCCTCTTGGGAGGAGAGCAGTACTTC
CDR3aa: CASSQGGTLLGGEQYF

d_gene: TRBD1
j_gene: TRBJ1-1
abundance: -
v_gene: TRBV19
CDR3nt: TGTGCCAGTAGTCCGACAGGGGACACTGAAGCTTTCTTT
CDR3aa: CASSPTGDTEAFF

d_gene: -
j_gene: TRBJ2-1
abundance: -
v_gene: TRBV5-4
CDR3nt: TGTGCCAGCAGCTTTCGCCGGGACACCAATGAGCAGTTCTTC
CDR3aa: CASSFRRDTNEQFF

d_gene: TRBD1
j_gene: TRBJ2-2
abundance: once
v_gene: TRBV27
CDR3nt: TGTGCCAGCAGCCCCGGGACAGGGAGGACCGGGGAGCTGTTTTTT
CDR3aa: CASSPGTGRTGELFF

d_gene: -
j_gene: TRBJ2-3
abundance: -
v_gene: TRBV27
CDR3nt: TGTGCCAGCAGGGACCGCTGGGCGACGGGACGCCCAGATACGCAGTATTTT
CDR3aa: CASRDRWATGRPDTQYF

d_gene: -
j_gene: TRBJ2-1
abundance: -
v_gene: TRBV4-1
CDR3nt: TGCGCCAGCAGCCAAGTTCCCTCCGCGGGGTTGTCCTACAATGAGCAGTTCTTC
CDR3aa: CASSQVPSAGLSYNEQFF

d_gene: -
j_gene: TRBJ1-5
abundance: -
v_gene: TRBV7-8
CDR3nt: TGTGCCAGCAGCTTAGCGCGGGTGGATCAGCCCCAGCATTTT
CDR3aa: CASSLARVDQPQHF

d_gene: TRBD1
j_gene: TRBJ1-1
abundance: -
v_gene: TRBV10-1
CDR3nt: TGCGCCAGCAGTAGGACAGGGATGGGCACTGAAGCTTTCTTT
CDR3aa: CASSRTGMGTEAFF

d_gene: -
j_gene: TRBJ2-2
abundance: -
v_gene: TRBV5-6
CDR3nt: TGTGCCAGCAGCTTGGGCTGGGGGACTTCGAACACCGGGGAGCTGTTTTTT
CDR3aa: CASSLGWGTSNTGELFF

d_gene: -
j_gene: TRBJ1-1
abundance: -
v_gene: TRBV14
CDR3nt: TGTGCCAGCAACCGTGGAAGGGACACTGAAGCTTTCTTT
CDR3aa: CASNRGRDTEAFF

d_gene: -
j_gene: TRBJ2-6
abundance: once
v_gene: TRBV14
CDR3nt: TGTGCCAGCAGTTGGAGCTCTGGGGCCAACGTCCTGACTTTC
CDR3aa: CASSWSSGANVLTF

d_gene: -
j_gene: TRBJ1-1
abundance: -
v_gene: TRBV6-5
CDR3nt: TGTGCCAGCAGTAATGGGGGGGCCACTGAAGCTTTCTTT
CDR3aa: CASSNGGATEAFF

d_gene: -
j_gene: TRBJ2-7
abundance: -
v_gene: TRBV10-3
CDR3nt: TGTGCCATCAGTGATGCGAGGGCCGCACCGGTATACGAGCAGTACTTC
CDR3aa: CAISDARAAPVYEQYF

d_gene: TRBD1
j_gene: TRBJ1-1
abundance: -
v_gene: TRBV7-9
CDR3nt: TGTGCCAGCAGCTACCATATAGGACAGGACACTGAAGCTTTCTTT
CDR3aa: CASSYHIGQDTEAFF

d_gene: -
j_gene: TRBJ1-1
abundance: -
v_gene: TRBV10-1
CDR3nt: TGCGCCAGCAGTGAGTCGCCGGGAGCAACTGAAGCTTTCTTT
CDR3aa: CASSESPGATEAFF

d_gene: -
j_gene: TRBJ2-5
abundance: -
v_gene: TRBV27
CDR3nt: TGTGCCAGCAGGGAGTGGGGGGAGAAGGAGACCCAGTACTTC
CDR3aa: CASREWGEKETQYF

d_gene: -
j_gene: TRBJ2-7
abundance: -
v_gene: TRBV10-1
CDR3nt: TGCGCCAGCAGTGAGGGTGCGACAGGCGAGCAGTACTTC
CDR3aa: CASSEGATGEQYF

d_gene: -
j_gene: TRBJ2-7
abundance: -
v_gene: TRBV25-1
CDR3nt: TGTGCCAGCAGTGAACCGGGACCTGGGAAGGAGCAGTACTTC
CDR3aa: CASSEPGPGKEQYF

d_gene: TRBD1
j_gene: TRBJ2-5
abundance: -
v_gene: TRBV6-4
CDR3nt: TGTGCCAGCAGTAGGGGGCCAGGGGAGACCCAGTACTTC
CDR3aa: CASSRGPGETQYF